This T cell receptor (beta chain) was recorded in a study of T cells in Graves' hyperthyroidism and ophthalmopathy. Germline V CDR1 and CDR2: MGHDK, SYGVNS. Trimming cost V 4 bases and J 2 bases; bases outside gene matches: 3. The CDR3 loop spans 14 amino acids. General study points: Also found in blood were most expanded thyroid clonotypes above 0.001.

Notes on this clonotype: What it binds is unknown. This clone may be a read error of a much larger clone one base away.

Each diagnosis was grounded in clinical symptoms, serum thyroxine and TRAb, thyroid ultrasound, and orbital computed tomography. The PBMCs had their origin in approximately 10 ml of fresh peripheral blood. Using RNA transcripts as the source, TCR beta CDR3 regions were amplified. The TCR CDR3 was amplified in a first-round RT-PCR using the HTBI primer set. One entry per CDR3 protein results from TCRdb running MiXCR on the multiplex PCR reads. The sample carries 340,000 or so distinct CDR3 sequences, roughly 18% recorded once. The clonotype originates from a woman aged 45 to 65 with Graves' hyperthyroidism. This rearrangement joins TRBV25-1 to TRBJ2-5; 8 positions match TRBD2. What was sequenced was blood. CDR3 in DNA: TGTGCCAGCAGTGGACGGGGGGGTCAAGAGACCCAGTACTTC. It yields the protein CASSGRGGQETQYF.